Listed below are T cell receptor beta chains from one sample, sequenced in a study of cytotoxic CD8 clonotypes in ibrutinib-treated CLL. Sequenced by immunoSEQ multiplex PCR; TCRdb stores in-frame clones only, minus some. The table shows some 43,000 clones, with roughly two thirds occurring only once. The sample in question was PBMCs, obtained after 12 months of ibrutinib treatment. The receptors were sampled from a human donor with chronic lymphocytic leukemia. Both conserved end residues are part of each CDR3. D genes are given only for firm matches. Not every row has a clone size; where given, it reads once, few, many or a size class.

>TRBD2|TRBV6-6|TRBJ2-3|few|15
TGTGCCAGCAGCCTCGGACTAGCGGGCACAGATACGCAGTATTTT
CASSLGLAGTDTQYF
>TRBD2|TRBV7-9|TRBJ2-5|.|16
TGTGCCAGCAGCTTAGTGGCGGGGGGATATGGAGAGACCCAGTACTTC
CASSLVAGGYGETQYF
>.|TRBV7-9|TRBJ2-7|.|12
TGTGCCAGCAGCCCCGGTGCTTACGAGCAGTACTTC
CASSPGAYEQYF
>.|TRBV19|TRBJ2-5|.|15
TGTGCCAGTAGTATAGAAGGGACAATGGACGAGACCCAGTACTTC
CASSIEGTMDETQYF
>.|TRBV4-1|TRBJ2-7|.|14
TGCGCCAGCAGCCAATTGGGACACTACTACGAGCAGTACTTC
CASSQLGHYYEQYF
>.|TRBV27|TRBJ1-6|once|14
TGTGCCAGCAGTTTGTGGGCGGAGAATTCACCCCTCCACTTT
CASSLWAENSPLHF
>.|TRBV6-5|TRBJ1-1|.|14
TGTGCCAGCAGTCGAAGACATGACAGTACTGAAGCTTTCTTT
CASSRRHDSTEAFF
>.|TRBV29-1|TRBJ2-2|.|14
TGCAGCGTCTCTTTACCGACAGTCACCGGGGAGCTGTTTTTT
CSVSLPTVTGELFF
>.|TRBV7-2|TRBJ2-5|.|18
TGTGCCAGCAGCATTATTTACATAATGAGGGTGTCCCAAGAGACCCAGTACTTC
CASSIIYIMRVSQETQYF
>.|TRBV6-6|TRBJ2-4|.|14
TGTGCCAGCAGTTCGGTCGGTAGTCAAAACATTCAGTACTTC
CASSSVGSQNIQYF
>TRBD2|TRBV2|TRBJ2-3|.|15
TGTGCCAGCAGTGAAAGGTCGGGGGGGACAGATACGCAGTATTTT
CASSERSGGTDTQYF
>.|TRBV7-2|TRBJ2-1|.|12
TGTGCCAGCAGCAAACAGGGTCGGGAGCAGTTCTTC
CASSKQGREQFF
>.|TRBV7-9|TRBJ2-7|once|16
TGTGCCAGCAGCGCATCCGCAAAGGAAGAACCCTACGAGCAGTACTTC
CASSASAKEEPYEQYF
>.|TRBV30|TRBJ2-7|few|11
TGTGCCTGGAACCACTACTCCGAGCAGTACTTC
CAWNHYSEQYF
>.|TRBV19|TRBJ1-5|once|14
TGTGCCAGTAGTATAGGGACCAGGCTCGGGCCCCAGCATTTT
CASSIGTRLGPQHF
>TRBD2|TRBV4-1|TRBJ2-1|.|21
TGCGCCAGCAGCCAACCCCGCGGACTAGCGGGGGGGCCGGGGTCCTACAATGAGCAGTTCTTC
CASSQPRGLAGGPGSYNEQFF
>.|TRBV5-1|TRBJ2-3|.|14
TGCGCCAGCAGCGGAGGGACTAGCACAGATACGCAGTATTTT
CASSGGTSTDTQYF
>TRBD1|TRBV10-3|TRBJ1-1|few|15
TGTGCCATCAGTGTTCGGACAGGGGGCGCTGATGAAGCTTTCTTT
CAISVRTGGADEAFF
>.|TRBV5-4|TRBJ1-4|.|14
TGTGCCAGCAGCCCCGGGGGGGTAAATGAAAAACTGTTTTTT
CASSPGGVNEKLFF
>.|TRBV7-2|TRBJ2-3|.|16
TGTGCCAGCAGCCGTGGGGGATTGGGGGACACAGATACGCAGTATTTT
CASSRGGLGDTDTQYF
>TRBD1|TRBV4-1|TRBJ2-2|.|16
TGCGCCAGCAGCTACGGACAGGGAAGGAACACCGGGGAGCTGTTTTTT
CASSYGQGRNTGELFF
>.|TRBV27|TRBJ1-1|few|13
TGTGCCAGCAGTAGGACAGCAGAGACTGAAGCTTTCTTT
CASSRTAETEAFF
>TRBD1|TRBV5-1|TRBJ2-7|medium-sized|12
TGCGCCAGCAGCTTGGGACAGGGGAAGCAGTACTTC
CASSLGQGKQYF
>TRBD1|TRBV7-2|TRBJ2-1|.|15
TGTGCCAGCTCTTGGGAGGGACAGGGCTACAATGAGCAGTTCTTC
CASSWEGQGYNEQFF
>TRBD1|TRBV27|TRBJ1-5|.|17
TGTGCCAGCAGTTTTTGGACAGGTACAAGGAGCAATCAGCCCCAGCATTTT
CASSFWTGTRSNQPQHF
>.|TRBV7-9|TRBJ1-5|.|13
TGTGCCAGCAGCTTAGGGGGGGAACAGCCCCAGCATTTT
CASSLGGEQPQHF
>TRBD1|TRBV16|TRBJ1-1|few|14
TGTGCCAGCAGCCAATCGACAGGGGGCGCCCAAGCTTTCTTT
CASSQSTGGAQAFF
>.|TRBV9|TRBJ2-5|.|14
TGTGCCAGCAGTGAGCGCGGGCACCAAGAGACCCAGTACTTC
CASSERGHQETQYF
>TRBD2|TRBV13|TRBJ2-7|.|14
TGTGCCAGCAGAACCGGGACTAGCGGCTACGAGCAGTACTTC
CASRTGTSGYEQYF
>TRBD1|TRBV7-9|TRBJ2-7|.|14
TGTGCCAGCAGCGACAGGGGACGCTCCTACGAGCAGTACTTC
CASSDRGRSYEQYF
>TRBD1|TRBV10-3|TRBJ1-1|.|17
TGTGCCATCAGCCCCTCCGGACAGGGGACCGTGAACACTGAAGCTTTCTTT
CAISPSGQGTVNTEAFF
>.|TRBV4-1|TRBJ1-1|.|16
TGCGCCAGCAGCCAACTCCGTGGCCAGGCGTCTACTGAAGCTTTCTTT
CASSQLRGQASTEAFF
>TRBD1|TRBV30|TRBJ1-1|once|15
TGTGCCTGGAGTCTAGGGACAGGCCTGAACACTGAAGCTTTCTTT
CAWSLGTGLNTEAFF
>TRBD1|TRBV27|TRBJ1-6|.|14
TGTGCCAGCAGTTTAGGGACAGACAATTCACCCCTCCACTTT
CASSLGTDNSPLHF
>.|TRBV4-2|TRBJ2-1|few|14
TGTGCCAGCAGCCAAGACGAGGACTACAATGAGCAGTTCTTC
CASSQDEDYNEQFF
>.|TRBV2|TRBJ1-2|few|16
TGTGCCAGCAGTGCTACCAAAGGGATTACTAACTATGGCTACACCTTC
CASSATKGITNYGYTF
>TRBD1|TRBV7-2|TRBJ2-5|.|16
TGTGCCAGCAGCCAACCCTTAGGGGGCGTGAGTGAGACCCAGTACTTC
CASSQPLGGVSETQYF
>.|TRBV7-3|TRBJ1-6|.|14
TGTGCCAGCAGCCACCGGGAGAAAAATTCACCCCTCCACTTT
CASSHREKNSPLHF
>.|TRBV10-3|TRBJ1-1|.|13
TGTGCCATCACCCCCGGTCAGAACACTGAAGCTTTCTTT
CAITPGQNTEAFF
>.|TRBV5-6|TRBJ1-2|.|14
TGTGCCAGCAGCCCGGGGGCAGGGATCTATGGCTACACCTTC
CASSPGAGIYGYTF
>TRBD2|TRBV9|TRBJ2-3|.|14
TGTGCCAGCAGCGGTAGCGGGGGTATTTATACGCAGTATTTT
CASSGSGGIYTQYF
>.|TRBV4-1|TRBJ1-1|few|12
TGCGCCATCAGCTGGGGCAGCGGCGAAGCTTTCTTT
CAISWGSGEAFF
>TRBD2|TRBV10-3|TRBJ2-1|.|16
TGTGCCATCAGCGGGACTAGCGGGGGACCCTGGAATGAGCAGTTCTTC
CAISGTSGGPWNEQFF
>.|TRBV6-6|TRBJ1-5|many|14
TGTGCCAGCAGTTACTCGTCGACAAACCAGCCCCAGCATTTT
CASSYSSTNQPQHF
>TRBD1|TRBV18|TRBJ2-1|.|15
TGTGCCAGCTCACCTTCAACAGGGGCCTACAATGAGCAGTTCTTC
CASSPSTGAYNEQFF
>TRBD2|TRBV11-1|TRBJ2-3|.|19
TGTGCCAGCAGCTTAGCCCGGGGAAGACTAGCGGGGTTCGCAGATACGCAGTATTTT
CASSLARGRLAGFADTQYF
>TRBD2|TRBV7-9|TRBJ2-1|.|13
TGTGCCGGCAGAGCGGGAGCCTACAATGAGCAGTTCTTC
CAGRAGAYNEQFF
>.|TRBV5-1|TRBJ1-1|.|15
TGCGCCAGCAGTTTGCAGTGGGAATCGAACACTGAAGCTTTCTTT
CASSLQWESNTEAFF
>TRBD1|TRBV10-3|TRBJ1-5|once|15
TGTGCCATCAGTGAGAAGGGGGCGAGCAATCAGCCCCAGCATTTT
CAISEKGASNQPQHF
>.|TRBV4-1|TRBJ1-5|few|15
TGCGCCAGCAGCCAAGTGGGCCAGATAAAACAGCCCCAGCATTTT
CASSQVGQIKQPQHF
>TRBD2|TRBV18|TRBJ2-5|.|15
TGTGCCAGCTCACCCGGGACTAGCATCCAAGAGACCCAGTACTTC
CASSPGTSIQETQYF
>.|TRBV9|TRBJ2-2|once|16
TGTGCCAGCAGCGTAGCGGGGGGCTCGAACACCGGGGAGCTGTTTTTT
CASSVAGGSNTGELFF
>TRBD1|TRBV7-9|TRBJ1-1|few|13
TGTGCCAGCAGCTCAATCGGACAGGACGGAGCTTTCTTT
CASSSIGQDGAFF
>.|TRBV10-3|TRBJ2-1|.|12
TGTGCCGCCGCTGTGGGGGCAGGTGAGCAGTTCTTC
CAAAVGAGEQFF
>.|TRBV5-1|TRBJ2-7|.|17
TGCGCCAGCAGTCATCAGGCCCAACCCCTGACCCTTTACGAGCAGTACTTC
CASSHQAQPLTLYEQYF